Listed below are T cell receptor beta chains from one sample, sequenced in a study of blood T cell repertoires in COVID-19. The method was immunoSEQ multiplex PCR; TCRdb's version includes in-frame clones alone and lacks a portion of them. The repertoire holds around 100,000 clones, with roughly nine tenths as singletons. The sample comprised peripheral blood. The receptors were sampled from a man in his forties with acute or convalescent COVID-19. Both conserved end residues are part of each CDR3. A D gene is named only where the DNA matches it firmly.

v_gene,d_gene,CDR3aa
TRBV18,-,CASSPTGYEQYF
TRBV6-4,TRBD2,CASSPTSGVDEQFF
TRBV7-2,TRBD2,CASSPGGARETQYF
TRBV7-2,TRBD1,CASSDGQDANSPLHF
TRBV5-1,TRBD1,CASSLYRGREYGYTF
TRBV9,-,CASSPPGSYNSPLHF
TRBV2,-,CASSIGGYSTDTQYF
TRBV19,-,CASSLQPQETQYF
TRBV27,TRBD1,CASSHRQGAGEQYF
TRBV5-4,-,CASSGPASDREQFF
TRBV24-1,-,CATSMDSRSNEQFF
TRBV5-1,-,CASSLGQSPGYTF
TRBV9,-,CASTRGTLNNEQFF
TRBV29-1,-,CSVEDPGAGDIQYF
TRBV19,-,CASSIIQSFNQPQHF
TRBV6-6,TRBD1,CASSFDRDSPLHF